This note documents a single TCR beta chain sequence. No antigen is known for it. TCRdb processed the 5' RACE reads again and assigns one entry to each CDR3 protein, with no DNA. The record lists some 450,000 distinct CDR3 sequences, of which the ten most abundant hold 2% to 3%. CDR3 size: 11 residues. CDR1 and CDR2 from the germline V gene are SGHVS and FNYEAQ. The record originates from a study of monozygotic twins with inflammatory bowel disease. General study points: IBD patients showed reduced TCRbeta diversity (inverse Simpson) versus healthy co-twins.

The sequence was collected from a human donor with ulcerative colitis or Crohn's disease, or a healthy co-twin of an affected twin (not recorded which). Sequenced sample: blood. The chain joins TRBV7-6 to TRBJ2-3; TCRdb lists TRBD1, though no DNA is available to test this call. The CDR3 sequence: CASSLGGSQYF.